This record looks at one T cell receptor (beta chain) sequence and its context. The antigen is unknown. The sample originates from a study of T cell responses to AZD1222 COVID-19 vaccine. Study observations and caveats: The repertoires were collected only after the peak T cell response. Females outnumbered males among donors, who were mostly white British; clonal diversity was possibly underestimated. Rises in breadth and depth of Spike-specific TCRs came after two AZD1222 doses. Baseline serology detected seropositivity in only five to seven AZD1222 recipients.

Profiling relied on immunoSEQ multiplex PCR, and the TCRdb table lists in-frame clones only, not all of them. Of about 120,000 clones listed, about 90% were seen once; the top ten hold 13% to 15%. Trimming removed 1 base at V and 3 bases at J, with 4 bases between. Germline CDR1 SEHNR, CDR2 FQNEAQ (reference sequence). The CDR3 is 13 amino acids. This material consisted of peripheral blood, taken on day 0 of AZD1222 vaccination. This receptor was identified in an adult in good health. The chain links TRBV7-9 to TRBJ1-5; D gene unclear. CDR3: CASSLGYNQPQHF. DNA for the CDR3: TGTGCCAGCAGCTTAGGATACAATCAGCCCCAGCATTTT. Complete variable domain (other parts from reference TRBV7-9 and TRBJ1-5): DTGVSQNPRHKITKRGQNVTFRCDPISEHNRLYWYRQTLGQGPEFLTYFQNEAQLEKSRLLSDRFSAERPKGSFSTLEIQRTEQGDSAMYLCASSLGYNQPQHFGDGTRLSIL.